This T cell receptor (beta chain) was captured in a study of blood T cell dynamics during melanoma immunotherapy. Overall study findings and caveats: At W3, later disease-control patients showed bifurcated PBMC repertoire changes, unlike progressors.

Documented time point: pre-treatment baseline. This clone was recorded only once. The antigen is not known. Clones were sequenced by immunoSEQ multiplex PCR, and TCRdb holds only the in-frame ones, with some missing. The profile covers about 4,800 clones, with about 88% appearing a single time and about a sixth taken by the ten largest. V lost 6 bases, J lost 4 bases, and 22 bases lay in between. Germline CDR1 MNHEY, CDR2 SMNVEV (reference sequence). The CDR3 is 16 residues long. The sample consisted of blood, taken from a patient treated with checkpoint blockade. The receptor was isolated from a human donor with melanoma. The chain is built from TRBV27 and TRBJ2-7, with D perhaps TRBD2 (6 bases). The CDR3 nucleotides are TGTGCCAGCAGCAACTTAGGAGGGGTCCAGGGTTACGAGCAGTACTTC. It codes for CASSNLGGVQGYEQYF.